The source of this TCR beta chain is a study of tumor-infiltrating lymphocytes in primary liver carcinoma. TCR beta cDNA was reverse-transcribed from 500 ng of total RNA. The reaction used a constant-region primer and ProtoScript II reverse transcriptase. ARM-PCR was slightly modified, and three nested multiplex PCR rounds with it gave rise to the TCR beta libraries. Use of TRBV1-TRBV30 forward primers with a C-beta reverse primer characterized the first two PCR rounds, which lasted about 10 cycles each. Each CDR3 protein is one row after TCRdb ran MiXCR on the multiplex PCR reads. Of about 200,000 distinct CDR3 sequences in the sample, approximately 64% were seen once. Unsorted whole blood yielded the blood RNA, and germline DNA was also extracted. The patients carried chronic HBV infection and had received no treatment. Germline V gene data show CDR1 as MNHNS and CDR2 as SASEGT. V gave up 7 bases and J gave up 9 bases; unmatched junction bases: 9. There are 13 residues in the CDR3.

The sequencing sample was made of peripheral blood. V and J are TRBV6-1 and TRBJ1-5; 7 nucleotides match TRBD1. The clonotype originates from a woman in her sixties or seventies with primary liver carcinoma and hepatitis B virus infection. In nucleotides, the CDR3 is TGTGCCAGCATTATAGGGACAGAGGCGCCCCAGCATTTT. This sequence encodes CASIIGTEAPQHF.